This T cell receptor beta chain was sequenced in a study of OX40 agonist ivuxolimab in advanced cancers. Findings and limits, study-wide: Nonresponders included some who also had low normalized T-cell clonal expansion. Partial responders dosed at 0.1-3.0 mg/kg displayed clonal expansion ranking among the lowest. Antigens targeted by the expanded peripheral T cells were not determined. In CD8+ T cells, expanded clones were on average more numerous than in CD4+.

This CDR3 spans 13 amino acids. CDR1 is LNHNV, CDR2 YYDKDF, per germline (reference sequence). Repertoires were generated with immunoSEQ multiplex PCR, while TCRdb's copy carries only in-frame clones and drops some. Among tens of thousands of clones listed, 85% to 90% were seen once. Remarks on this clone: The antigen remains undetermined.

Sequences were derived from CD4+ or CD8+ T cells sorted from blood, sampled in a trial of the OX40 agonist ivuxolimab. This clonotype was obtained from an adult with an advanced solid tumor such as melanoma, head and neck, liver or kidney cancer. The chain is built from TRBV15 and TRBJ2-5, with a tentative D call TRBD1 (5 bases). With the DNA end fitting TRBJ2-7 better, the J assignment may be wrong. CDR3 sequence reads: CATSRDTSYEQYF. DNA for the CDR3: TGTGCCACCAGCAGGGACACGTCCTACGAGCAGTACTTC.